What follows are 16 T cell receptor beta chains derived from one specimen sequenced in a study of a mutant IDH1 vaccine in newly diagnosed glioma. Time point here: week 47, end of study. With topical imiquimod, each dose of the vaccine consisted of 300 ug of mutant IDH1 20-mer peptide. Which antigens these TCRs recognize remains unknown. Assay: immunoSEQ multiplex PCR; the TCRdb copy retains only in-frame clones and omits some. The sample holds around 50,000 clones, roughly 80% seen once. Here the sequenced sample was PBMCs, taken from a glioma patient whose treatment included an IDH1 peptide vaccine. These receptors all stem from a woman between 25 and 40 years old with glioma. Some clones in this sample may be carry-over from other donors' samples.

This clone was counted once. V and J are TRBV6-5 and TRBJ1-4; 10 bases line up with TRBD1. J gave up 8 bases and V 6 bases, and 9 bases lay outside the gene matches. Per the germline V gene, CDR1 is MNHEY and CDR2 is SVGAGI. The CDR3 sequence is 15 residues long. The CDR3 coding sequence is TGTGCCAGCAGACGTGACAGGGGGCGAAAGGAAAAACTGTTTTTT. Amino acids: CASRRDRGRKEKLFF.

The genes are TRBV5-4 and TRBJ2-1; 10 positions agree with TRBD2. CDR1 and CDR2 (germline): SGHNT, YYREEE (reference sequence). Unmatched junction bases numbered 0, after V lost 6 bases and J lost 0 bases. CDR3 length: 14 residues. The DNA for the CDR3 is TGTGCCAGCACTAGCGGGAGCTCCTACAATGAGCAGTTCTTC. Translation gives CASTSGSSYNEQFF. Based on the CDR3 plus reference TRBV5-4 and TRBJ2-1, the full variable domain is ETGVTQSPTHLIKTRGQQVTLRCSSQSGHNTVSWYQQALGQGPQFIFQYYREEENGRGNFPPRFSGLQFPNYSSELNVNALELDDSALYLCASTSGSSYNEQFFGPGTRLTVL.

CDR3 loop: CASSSGQAHTEAFF. Here the CDR3 DNA reads TGCGCCAGCAGCTCGGGACAGGCCCACACTGAAGCTTTCTTT. The V gene is TRBV5-1, the J gene TRBJ1-1; 8 nucleotides line up with TRBD1. Per the germline V gene, CDR1 is SGHRS and CDR2 is YFSETQ. Trimming cost V 3 bases and J 3 bases; bases outside gene matches: 4. This CDR3 is built from 14 residues.

The chain has TRBV6-6 and TRBJ2-1; no firm D call. The CDR3 is 13 residues long. V lost 4 bases, J lost 9 bases, and 13 bases lay in between. Per the germline V gene, CDR1 is MNHNY and CDR2 is SVGAGI (reference sequence). The CDR3 DNA is TGTGCCAGCAGTTCTCTCCTAAGTAGTGAGCAGTTCTTC. Residues: CASSSLLSSEQFF.

This clone was picked up one time. This chain connects TRBV6-5 to TRBJ2-7, with a tentative D call TRBD2 (6 bases). The V end was cut by 5 bases, the J end by 3 bases, with 14 bases between. CDR1 MNHEY and CDR2 SVGAGI come from the germline V gene. This CDR3 is built from 14 residues. This CDR3 is CASSLPPDYYEQYF. The CDR3 DNA reads TGTGCCAGCAGTCTACCCCCGGACTACTACGAGCAGTACTTC.

The rearrangement links TRBV10-3 to TRBJ2-2, with D possibly TRBD2 on 6 matching bases. Per the germline V gene, CDR1 is ENHRY and CDR2 is SYGVKD. The CDR3 contains 15 residues. V gave up 11 bases and J gave up 0 bases, with 16 bases separating them. The CDR3: CAAGGQGPNTGELFF. CDR3 sequence (DNA): TGTGCCGCCGGGGGTCAGGGACCGAACACCGGGGAGCTGTTTTTT.

This chain uses TRBV28 with TRBJ1-5; D unresolved. The germline V gene encodes CDR1 MDHEN and CDR2 SYDVKM. The CDR3 runs to 17 residues. V was clipped by 7 bases and J by 2 bases, with 21 bases between them. The CDR3 DNA follows: TGTGCCAGCATCCTTTCTACTCACCCATGGGGCAATCAGCCCCAGCATTTT. This translates into CASILSTHPWGNQPQHF.

J is TRBJ2-7 and V is TRBV7-9, with D possibly TRBD2 on 5 matching bases. The CDR3 spans 16 residues. Between the trimmed V and J ends, which lost 8 bases and 0 bases, there was a span of 20 bases. Germline CDR1 and CDR2: SEHNR and FQNEAQ (reference sequence). CDR3 in amino acids: CASSLAKAGPSYEQYF. The CDR3 DNA is TGTGCCAGCTCCCTGGCGAAGGCGGGCCCCTCCTACGAGCAGTACTTC.

The genes are TRBV2 and TRBJ2-3, with D unresolved. Trimming pared 6 bases from V and 4 bases from J, leaving 8 bases between. The CDR3 spans 12 residues. Per germline, CDR1 SNHLY and CDR2 FYNNEI. CDR3 sequence reads: CASRPSSDTQYF. The CDR3 bases are TGTGCCAGCAGGCCCAGTTCAGATACGCAGTATTTT.

The gene calls are TRBV7-6 and TRBJ2-5; no firm D call. V was shortened by 1 base and J by 1 base, with 4 bases between the two germline ends. This CDR3 is 13 amino acids long. CDR1 and CDR2 from the germline V gene are SGHVS and FNYEAQ. CDR3 protein: CASSLETQETQYF. In DNA, the CDR3 is TGTGCCAGCAGCTTAGAGACCCAAGAGACCCAGTACTTC.

V usage is TRBV19 and J usage is TRBJ2-5; 9 nucleotides line up with TRBD2. Losses at the gene ends were 5 bases for V and 5 bases for J; bases not matched to a gene: 6. The CDR3 totals 14 residues. Germline V gives CDR1 LNHDA, CDR2 SQIVND (reference sequence). The CDR3 coding sequence is TGTGCCAGTAGTGGCGGGAGGGCCCGTGAGACCCAGTACTTC. Amino acids: CASSGGRARETQYF.

J is TRBJ2-1 and V is TRBV7-8, with 8 bases lining up with TRBD2. This CDR3 region has 19 residues. Germline values: CDR1 SGHVS, CDR2 FQNEAQ. The V gene end was trimmed by 1 base and the J gene end by 4 bases; junction bases not matched to a gene: 15. The CDR3, as DNA: TGTGCCAGCAGCTTAGAGAGGAGATTAGCGGGACCTGTATACAATGAGCAGTTCTTC. It codes for CASSLERRLAGPVYNEQFF. The full variable domain, in which reference TRBV7-8 and TRBJ2-1 provide the parts outside the CDR3, is GAGVSQSPRYKVAKRGQDVALRCDPISGHVSLFWYQQALGQGPEFLTYFQNEAQLDKSGLPSDRFFAERPEGSVSTLKIQRTQQEDSAVYLCASSLERRLAGPVYNEQFFGPGTRLTVL.

This clone was counted only a few times. The chain joins TRBV6-5 to TRBJ1-1; 9 bases align to TRBD1. Germline trimming cut 7 bases from V and 0 bases from J; bases unmatched to any gene: 6. CDR1 MNHEY and CDR2 SVGAGI come from the germline V gene. The CDR3 covers 15 residues. The CDR3 here is CASIGTGPLNTEAFF. CDR3 sequence (DNA): TGTGCCAGCATTGGGACAGGGCCGTTGAACACTGAAGCTTTCTTT.

The chain recombines TRBV5-6 with TRBJ2-5; 7 nucleotides align to TRBD1. CDR3 length equals 13 residues. The V segment lost 0 bases and the J segment 5 bases; nucleotides outside the gene matches: 1. Germline assignment: CDR1 SGHDT and CDR2 YYEEEE. DNA for the CDR3: TGTGCCAGCAGCTTGGTCAGGGGGGAGACCCAGTACTTC. Translated, it gives CASSLVRGETQYF.

The rearrangement uses TRBV4-1 and TRBJ2-1; 7 positions agree with TRBD2. The germline V gene has CDR1 MGHRA and CDR2 YSYEKL. V shed 5 bases and J 8 bases; nucleotides not matched to a gene: 6. The CDR3 is 13 residues long. Here the CDR3 DNA reads TGCGCCAGCAGCTTTGCGACTAGCTATGAGCAGTTCTTC. Amino acid sequence: CASSFATSYEQFF.

This clone was recorded only once. The V gene is TRBV2, the J gene TRBJ1-2; no definite D call. Germline lookup yields CDR1 SNHLY and CDR2 FYNNEI. The CDR3 has 14 amino acids. The V end was cut by 5 bases, the J end by 3 bases, with 13 bases between. In nucleotides, the CDR3 is TGTGCCAGCAGTAGGGCCCAGCGGGACTATGGCTACACCTTC. Translated: CASSRAQRDYGYTF.